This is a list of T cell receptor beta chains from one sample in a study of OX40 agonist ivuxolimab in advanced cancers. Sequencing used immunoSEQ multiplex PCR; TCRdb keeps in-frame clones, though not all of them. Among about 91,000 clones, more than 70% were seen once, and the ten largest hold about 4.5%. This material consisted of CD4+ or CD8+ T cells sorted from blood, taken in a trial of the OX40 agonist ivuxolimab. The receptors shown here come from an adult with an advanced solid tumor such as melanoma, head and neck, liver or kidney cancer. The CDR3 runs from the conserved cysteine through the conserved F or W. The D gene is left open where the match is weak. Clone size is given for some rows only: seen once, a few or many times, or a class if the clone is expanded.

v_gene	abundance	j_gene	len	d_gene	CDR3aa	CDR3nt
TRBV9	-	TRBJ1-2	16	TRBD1	CASSVGAAGGNYGYTF	TGTGCCAGCAGCGTAGGGGCGGCAGGGGGAAACTATGGCTACACCTTC
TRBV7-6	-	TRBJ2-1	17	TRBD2	CASSMTSGRFLYNEQFF	TGTGCCAGCAGCATGACTAGCGGGAGGTTCCTATACAATGAGCAGTTCTTC
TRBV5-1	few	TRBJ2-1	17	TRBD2	CASSPRTSRSSYNEQFF	TGCGCCAGCAGCCCACGGACTAGCAGGAGCTCCTACAATGAGCAGTTCTTC
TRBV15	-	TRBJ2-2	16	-	CATSRGDDSNTGELFF	TGTGCCACCAGCAGAGGGGACGATTCGAACACCGGGGAGCTGTTTTTT
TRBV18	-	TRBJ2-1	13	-	CASSPKSDNEQFF	TGTGCCAGCTCACCCAAGAGCGATAATGAGCAGTTCTTC
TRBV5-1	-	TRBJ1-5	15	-	CASSYRANTHQPQHF	TGTGCCAGCAGTTACCGGGCCAACACCCATCAGCCCCAGCATTTT
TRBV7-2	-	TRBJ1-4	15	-	CASSLGQQPNEKLFF	TGTGCCAGCAGCTTAGGGCAGCAACCCAATGAAAAACTGTTTTTT
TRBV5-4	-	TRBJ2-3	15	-	CASSLMTRSTDTQYF	TGTGCCAGCAGCTTGATGACCCGAAGCACAGATACGCAGTATTTT
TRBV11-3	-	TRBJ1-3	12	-	CASSFARNTIYF	TGTGCCAGCAGCTTTGCCAGAAACACCATATATTTT
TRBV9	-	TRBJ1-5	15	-	CASSGEGRSNQPQHF	TGTGCCAGCAGCGGGGAAGGGCGGAGCAATCAGCCCCAGCATTTT
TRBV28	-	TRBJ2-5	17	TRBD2	CASSPHRLAGGQETQYF	TGTGCCAGCAGTCCGCATAGACTAGCGGGAGGGCAAGAGACCCAGTACTTC
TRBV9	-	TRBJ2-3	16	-	CASSVDRSTSTDTQYF	TGTGCCAGCAGCGTCGACAGGAGCACTAGCACAGATACGCAGTATTTT
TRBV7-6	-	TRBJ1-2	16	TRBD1	CASSLSDRGFHYGYTF	TGTGCCAGCAGCTTAAGCGACAGGGGGTTCCACTATGGCTACACCTTC
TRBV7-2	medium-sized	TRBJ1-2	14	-	CASSESRGSYGYTF	TGTGCCAGCAGCGAAAGCAGGGGCTCTTATGGCTACACCTTC
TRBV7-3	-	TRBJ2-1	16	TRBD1	CASSPRPGTGDNEQFF	TGTGCCAGCAGCCCGCGACCCGGGACAGGGGATAATGAGCAGTTCTTC
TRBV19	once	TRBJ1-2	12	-	CASMGDNYGYTF	TGTGCCAGTATGGGGGACAACTATGGCTACACCTTC
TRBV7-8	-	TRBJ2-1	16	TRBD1	CASSSRDRGFYNEQFF	TGTGCCAGCAGCTCCCGTGACAGGGGATTCTACAATGAGCAGTTCTTC
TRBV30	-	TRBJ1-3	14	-	CAWLGDSTGNTIYF	TGTGCCTGGCTTGGTGATTCTACTGGAAACACCATATATTTT
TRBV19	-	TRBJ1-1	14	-	CASSMRAWGTEAFF	TGTGCCAGTAGTATGAGGGCGTGGGGCACTGAAGCTTTCTTT
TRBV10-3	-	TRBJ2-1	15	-	CAITQGGLPYNEQFF	TGTGCCATCACCCAGGGGGGGCTTCCGTACAATGAGCAGTTCTTC
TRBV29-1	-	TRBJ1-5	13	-	CSVVVGQNQPQHF	TGCAGCGTTGTAGTCGGACAAAATCAGCCCCAGCATTTT
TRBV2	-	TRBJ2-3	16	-	CASRTAGSKNTDTQYF	TGTGCCAGCAGAACCGCCGGGTCGAAAAACACAGATACGCAGTATTTT
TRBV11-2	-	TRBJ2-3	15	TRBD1	CASSFYRGQTDTQYF	TGTGCCAGCAGCTTCTACAGGGGGCAGACAGATACGCAGTATTTT
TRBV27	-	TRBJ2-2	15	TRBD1	CASRMMDRGVGELFF	TGTGCCAGCAGGATGATGGACAGGGGTGTCGGGGAGCTGTTTTTT
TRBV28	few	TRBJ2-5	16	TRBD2	CASSPGLAGNKETQYF	TGTGCCAGCAGTCCTGGACTAGCGGGAAACAAAGAGACCCAGTACTTC
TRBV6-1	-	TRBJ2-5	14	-	CASSDGVVQETQYF	TGTGCCAGCAGTGATGGGGTGGTCCAAGAGACCCAGTACTTC
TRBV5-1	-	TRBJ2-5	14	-	CASSLGPGGETQYF	TGCGCCAGCAGCTTGGGCCCAGGAGGTGAGACCCAGTACTTC